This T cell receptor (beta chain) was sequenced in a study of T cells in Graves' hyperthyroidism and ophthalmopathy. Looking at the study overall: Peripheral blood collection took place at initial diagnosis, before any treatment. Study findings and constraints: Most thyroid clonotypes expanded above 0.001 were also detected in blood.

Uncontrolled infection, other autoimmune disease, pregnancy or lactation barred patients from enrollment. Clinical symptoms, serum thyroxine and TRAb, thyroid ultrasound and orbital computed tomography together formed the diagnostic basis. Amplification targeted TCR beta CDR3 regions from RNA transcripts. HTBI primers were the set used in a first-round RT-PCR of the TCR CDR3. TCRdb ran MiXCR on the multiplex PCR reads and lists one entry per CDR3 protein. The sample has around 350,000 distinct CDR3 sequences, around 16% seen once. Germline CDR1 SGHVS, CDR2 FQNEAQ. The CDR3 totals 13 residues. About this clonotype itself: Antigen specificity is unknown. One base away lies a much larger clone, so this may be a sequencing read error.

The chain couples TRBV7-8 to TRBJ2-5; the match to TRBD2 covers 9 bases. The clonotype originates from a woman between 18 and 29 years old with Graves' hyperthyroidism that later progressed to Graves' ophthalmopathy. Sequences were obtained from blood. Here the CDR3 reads CTSSSRWGLAQYF. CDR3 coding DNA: TGTACCAGCAGCTCCCGTTGGGGACTAGCTCAGTACTTC.